This T cell receptor (beta chain) was documented in a study of T-cell memory formation after mild COVID-19. Study in general: Among the donors, TCR clusters were largely specific to each donor. Study-wide points: Among CD4+ contracting clones, most were CM and EM, and CD8+ ones EMRA. The pre-infection memory compartment contained some responding clones, suggesting cross-reactive memory joined.

One entry per CDR3 protein, called by TCRdb with MiXCR from the 5' RACE reads. Of about 210,000 distinct CDR3 sequences in the sample, roughly 27% were seen once. The CDR3 covers 15 residues. Germline V gene sequence: CDR1 KGHDR, CDR2 SFDVKD. The V gene end was trimmed by 2 bases and the J gene end by 9 bases; junction bases not matched to a gene: 9. A note on this clonotype: The antigen is not known.

The chain employs TRBV24-1 and TRBJ2-1, with 7 bases matching TRBD2. Sequencing was done on a sample of PBMCs or a T cell subset sorted from them (not recorded which). This clonotype was obtained from an adult woman who had mild COVID-19 (a few samples of this study predate the infection). Cell type and time point are not known. The CDR3 DNA reads TGTGCCACCAGTGATTCTAATTGGGGAGGGAGTGAGCAGTTCTTC. Protein sequence: CATSDSNWGGSEQFF.